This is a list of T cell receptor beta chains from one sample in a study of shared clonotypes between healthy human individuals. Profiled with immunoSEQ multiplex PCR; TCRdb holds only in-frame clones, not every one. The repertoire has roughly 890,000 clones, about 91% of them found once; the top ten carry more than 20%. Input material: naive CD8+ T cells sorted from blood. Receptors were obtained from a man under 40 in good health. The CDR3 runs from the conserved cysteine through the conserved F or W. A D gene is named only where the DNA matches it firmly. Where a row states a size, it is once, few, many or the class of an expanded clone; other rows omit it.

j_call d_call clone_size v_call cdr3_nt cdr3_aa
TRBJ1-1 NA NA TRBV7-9 TGTGCCAGCAGCTCCCACACTGAAGCTTTCTTT CASSSHTEAFF
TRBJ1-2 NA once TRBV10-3 TGTGCCATCAGTGAGTCGTTTTGGCGCAGGGTGAATGGCTACACCTTC CAISESFWRRVNGYTF
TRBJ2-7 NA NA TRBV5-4 TGTGCCAGCAGCTTGGCGGGCGAGCAGTACTTC CASSLAGEQYF
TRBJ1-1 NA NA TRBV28 TGTGCCAGCAGTTTATCCCGCCAGGGTAGCACTGAAGCTTTCTTT CASSLSRQGSTEAFF
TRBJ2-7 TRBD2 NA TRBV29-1 TGCAGCGTTCCCAGCGGGAGAAGGGAGCAGTACTTC CSVPSGRREQYF
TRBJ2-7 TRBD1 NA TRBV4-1 TGCGCCAGCAGCCAAGTCGGCGGACAGGGGGCAGGGGAGCAGTACTTC CASSQVGGQGAGEQYF
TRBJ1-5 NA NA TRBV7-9 TGTGCCAGCAACGAAGGCGAGAATCAGCCCCAGCATTTT CASNEGENQPQHF
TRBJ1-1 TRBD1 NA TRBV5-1 TGCGCCAGCAGCACCGGGACAGGGGTTACTGAAGCTTTCTTT CASSTGTGVTEAFF
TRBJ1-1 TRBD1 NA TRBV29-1 TGCAGCGTTGAGGATGCGACAGGGGGCTACACTGAAGCTTTCTTT CSVEDATGGYTEAFF
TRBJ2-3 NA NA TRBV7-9 TGTGCCAGCCTGGAGGGGGCCGCAGATACGCAGTATTTT CASLEGAADTQYF
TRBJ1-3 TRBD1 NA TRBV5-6 TGTGCCAGCCGGTTCCGGGACAGTCCTGGAAACACCATATATTTT CASRFRDSPGNTIYF
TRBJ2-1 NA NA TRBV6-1 TGTGCCAGCAGTGAAGCTAGTGCCTACAATGAGCAGTTCTTC CASSEASAYNEQFF
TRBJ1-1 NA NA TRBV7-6 TGTGCCAGCAGCTTAACAGTTAGAACTGAAGCTTTCTTT CASSLTVRTEAFF
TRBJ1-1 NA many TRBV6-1 TGTGCCAGCAGTGACGGAGGGGCGCCTCAGGCTTTCTTT CASSDGGAPQAFF
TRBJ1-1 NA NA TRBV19 TGTGCCAGTAGTATTTACAGGAACACTGAAGCTTTCTTT CASSIYRNTEAFF
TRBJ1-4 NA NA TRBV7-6 TGTGCCAGCAGCTTACGGCCAGGCGTTGAAAAACTGTTTTTT CASSLRPGVEKLFF
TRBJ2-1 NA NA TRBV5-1 TGCGCCAGCAGCGCGGCCGGCGATGAGCAGTTCTTC CASSAAGDEQFF
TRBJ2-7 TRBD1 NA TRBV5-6 TGTGCCAGCACCTGGACAGGGGGCAGGGACGAGCAGTACTTC CASTWTGGRDEQYF
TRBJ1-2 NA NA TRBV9 TGTGCCAGCAGCGCAGGGGCCTATGGCTACACCTTC CASSAGAYGYTF
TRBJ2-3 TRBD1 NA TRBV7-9 TGTGCCAGCAGCTTTCCTCAGGGGGAGAACACAGATACGCAGTATTTT CASSFPQGENTDTQYF
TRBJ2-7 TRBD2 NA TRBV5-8 TGTGCCAGCAGCTTGGATGGGCTAGCGGGCTACGAGCAGTACTTC CASSLDGLAGYEQYF
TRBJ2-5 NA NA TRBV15 TGTGCCACCAGCAGAGTGGATGGCAAAGAGACCCAGTACTTC CATSRVDGKETQYF
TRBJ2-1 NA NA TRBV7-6 TGTGCCAGCAGCTTAGGCGGAGGGCCTCGTGAGCAGTTCTTC CASSLGGGPREQFF
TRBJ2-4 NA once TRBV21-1 TGTGCCAGCAGCAAAAATGGACAGGGGGCGGCCAAAAACATTCAGTACTTC CASSKNGQGAAKNIQYF
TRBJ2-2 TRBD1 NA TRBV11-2 TGTGCCAGCAGCTTTCGGACAGGAGGCTCTGGGGAGCTGTTTTTT CASSFRTGGSGELFF
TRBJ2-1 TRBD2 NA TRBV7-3 TGTGCCAGCAGCTTGAGGGGAAGGGGACCGGGACTAGAGCTCTACAATGGGCAGTTCTTC CASSLRGRGPGLELYNGQFF